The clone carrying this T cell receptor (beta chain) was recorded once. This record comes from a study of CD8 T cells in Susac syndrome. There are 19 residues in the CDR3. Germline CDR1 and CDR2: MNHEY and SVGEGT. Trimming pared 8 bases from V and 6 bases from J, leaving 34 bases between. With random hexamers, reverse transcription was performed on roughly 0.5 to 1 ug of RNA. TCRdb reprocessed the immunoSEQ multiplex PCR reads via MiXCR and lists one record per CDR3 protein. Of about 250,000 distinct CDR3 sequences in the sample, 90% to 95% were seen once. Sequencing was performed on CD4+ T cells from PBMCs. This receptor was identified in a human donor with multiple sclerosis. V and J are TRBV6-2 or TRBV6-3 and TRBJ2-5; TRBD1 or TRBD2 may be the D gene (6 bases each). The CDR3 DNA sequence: TGTGCCAGCTCTGCCCCGAGGGGGGCGAGGGTGGGTCTTGGAAAGACCCAGTACTTC. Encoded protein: CASSAPRGARVGLGKTQYF.